Shown below are 9 T cell receptor beta chains from a single sample sequenced in a study of blood T cells in healthy people across ages. Alongside a J-beta primer mix, a sample-barcoded 5' primer served in a second PCR lasting 7 to 11 cycles. TCRdb re-analysed the 5' RACE reads in MiXCR, keeping a single row per CDR3 protein. The profile covers 1.5 million to 1.8 million distinct CDR3 sequences, with 42% appearing a single time and over 3.5% taken by the ten largest. Sequenced sample: blood. These receptors came from a woman younger than 30 in good health.

The chain combines TRBV4-2 with TRBJ2-7; the D gene is possibly TRBD2 (6 bases). The germline CDR1 and CDR2 sequences are LGHNA and YNFKEQ. Deletions cut 4 bases from V and 4 bases from J, with 14 bases between. The CDR3 is 14 amino acids. This chain's CDR3 is CASSLRDCPYEQYF. CDR3 nucleotides: TGTGCCAGCAGCCTCCGGGACTGCCCGTACGAGCAGTACTTC.

This clonotype was seen a few times. The chain carries TRBV30 and TRBJ1-2, with D uncertain. V was shortened by 5 bases and J by 0 bases, with 19 bases between the two germline ends. This CDR3 region has 16 residues. Germline CDR1 GTSNPN, CDR2 SVGIG (reference sequence). The CDR3 spells CAWHRSLRPANYGYTF. The CDR3 DNA reads TGTGCCTGGCACCGATCATTGCGGCCCGCTAACTATGGCTACACCTTC.

This clonotype was seen only a few times. This chain joins TRBV28 and TRBJ1-2; weak D call: TRBD1 (5 bases). This CDR3 has 16 amino acids. Trimming removed 6 bases from V and 3 bases from J, with 20 bases in between. CDR1 and CDR2 from the germline V gene are MDHEN and SYDVKM. This CDR3 reads CASSPNTGASYYGYTF. CDR3 coding DNA: TGTGCCAGCAGCCCAAACACCGGGGCTTCTTACTATGGCTACACCTTC.

This chain joins TRBV7-2 and TRBJ1-1; D remains unclear. The CDR3 contains 14 residues. Germline V gene data show CDR1 as SGHTA and CDR2 as FQGNSA. V dropped 5 bases and J dropped 1 base, with 11 bases sitting between them. Here the CDR3 reads CASSREKENTEAFF. DNA of the CDR3: TGTGCCAGCAGCCGTGAGAAGGAGAACACTGAAGCTTTCTTT.

In this sample, this clonotype turned up a few times. The DNA for the CDR3 is TGTGCCAGCAGTTTAGGTGGGCCCCATAGCACAGATACGCAGTATTTT. As protein: CASSLGGPHSTDTQYF. The V call is TRBV12-3 or TRBV12-4, the J call TRBJ2-3, with unresolved D. V dropped 1 base and J dropped 0 bases, with 11 bases sitting between them. The CDR3 contains 16 residues.

This chain connects TRBV2 to TRBJ1-2; tentative D call: TRBD1 (6 bases). Germline CDR1 reads SNHLY; CDR2 reads FYNNEI. Trimming pared 6 bases from V and 0 bases from J, leaving 11 bases between. The CDR3 sequence is 14 residues long. CDR3 DNA sequence: TGTGCCAGCAGCCAACAGGGTTCTAACTATGGCTACACCTTC. The encoded protein is CASSQQGSNYGYTF. Combining the CDR3 with reference TRBV2 and TRBJ1-2 gives the whole variable domain EPEVTQTPSHQVTQMGQEVILRCVPISNHLYFYWYRQILGQKVEFLVSFYNNEISEKSEIFDDQFSVERPDGSNFTLKIRSTKLEDSAMYFCASSQQGSNYGYTFGSGTRLTVV.

V usage is TRBV12-3 or TRBV12-4 and J usage is TRBJ2-3; D is perhaps TRBD1 (5 bases). Trimming cost V 7 bases and J 5 bases, with 13 bases left between them. This CDR3 has 13 residues. The CDR3 DNA reads as TGTGCCAGCAATCCAATTAGGGGAGATACGCAGTATTTT. It is translated as CASNPIRGDTQYF.

This clonotype was seen a few times. V usage is TRBV6-2 or TRBV6-3 and J usage is TRBJ1-6; no firm D call. The CDR3 consists of 16 residues. The V and J ends lost 2 bases and 5 bases respectively, with 13 bases between them. The germline CDR1 and CDR2 sequences are MNHEY and SVGEGT. The CDR3 spells CASSYRTATNNSPLHF. In nucleotides, the CDR3 is TGTGCCAGCAGTTACCGGACCGCAACTAATAATTCACCCCTCCACTTT.

The V gene is TRBV4-1, the J gene TRBJ2-3, with D perhaps matching TRBD2 (7 bases). Germline CDR1 and CDR2: MGHRA and YSYEKL. The CDR3 runs to 19 residues. Trimming took off 5 bases at V and 0 bases at J, with 24 bases between the two ends. CDR3 nucleotides: TGCGCCAGCAGCTCCAAAGGGCGGGGGCCTCAGACTAGCACAGATACGCAGTATTTT. Its protein product is CASSSKGRGPQTSTDTQYF.